This is a list of T cell receptor beta chains from one sample in a study of T cells in localized non-small cell lung cancer. Generated by immunoSEQ multiplex PCR, the TCRdb table keeps only in-frame clones and is missing some. The sample consists of around 29,000 clones, more than 85% of them appearing once. Here the sequenced sample was peripheral blood, taken before any cancer treatment. These receptors originate from a female donor older than 55 with stage I lung adenocarcinoma. Both conserved end residues are part of each CDR3. The D gene is left open where the match is weak.

j_gene | d_gene | v_gene | CDR3aa | CDR3nt
TRBJ2-7 | - | TRBV11-2 | CASSYIWGEQYF | TGTGCCAGCAGTTATATATGGGGCGAGCAGTACTTC
TRBJ2-1 | - | TRBV30 | CAWSMGQEGNEQFF | TGTGCCTGGAGTATGGGCCAAGAGGGTAATGAGCAGTTCTTC
TRBJ2-1 | TRBD1 | TRBV6-4 | CASSDSRGNNEQFF | TGTGCCAGCAGTGACTCCAGGGGGAACAATGAGCAGTTCTTC
TRBJ1-4 | - | TRBV28 | CASSLGVGSANEKLFF | TGTGCCAGCAGTTTAGGGGTAGGATCCGCTAATGAAAAACTGTTTTTT
TRBJ2-1 | - | TRBV27 | CASSLGPLVNEQFF | TGTGCCAGCAGTTTAGGCCCCTTAGTGAATGAGCAGTTCTTC
TRBJ2-2 | TRBD1 | TRBV14 | CASSLLGTGDAGELFF | TGTGCCAGCAGCCTACTCGGGACAGGGGATGCCGGGGAGCTGTTTTTT
TRBJ2-2 | TRBD1 | TRBV19 | CASSLRGQGFSGELFF | TGTGCCAGTAGTCTGAGGGGACAGGGTTTCTCCGGGGAGCTGTTTTTT
TRBJ1-2 | - | TRBV5-1 | CASSSLDGRGGYTF | TGCGCCAGCAGCTCCCTCGATGGCCGGGGGGGCTACACCTTC
TRBJ2-1 | TRBD2 | TRBV5-1 | CASSPLAGLNNEQFF | TGCGCCAGCTCCCCCTTAGCGGGATTAAACAATGAGCAGTTCTTC
TRBJ1-5 | - | TRBV7-9 | CASSLVNQPQHF | TGTGCCAGCAGCTTAGTTAATCAGCCCCAGCATTTT
TRBJ2-7 | - | TRBV4-1 | CASSQGGAVGLISYEQYF | TGCGCCAGCAGCCAAGGAGGGGCGGTGGGCCTAATCTCCTACGAGCAGTACTTC
TRBJ2-5 | TRBD1 | TRBV9 | CASSGGTGSIETQYF | TGTGCCAGCAGCGGCGGGACAGGGTCTATTGAGACCCAGTACTTC
TRBJ2-5 | - | TRBV7-9 | CASSLLVGQGSETQYF | TGTGCCAGCAGCTTACTAGTCGGGCAGGGCAGTGAGACCCAGTACTTC
TRBJ1-5 | - | TRBV2 | CASSPNRDYQPQHF | TGTGCCAGCAGCCCAAACAGGGATTATCAGCCCCAGCATTTT
TRBJ1-4 | - | TRBV5-1 | CASSLQGPTNEKLFF | TGCGCCAGCAGCCTACAGGGACCAACTAATGAAAAACTGTTTTTT
TRBJ1-2 | - | TRBV6-6 | CASSRQESGYGYTF | TGTGCCAGCAGTCGACAGGAATCGGGCTATGGCTACACCTTC
TRBJ2-5 | TRBD2 | TRBV29-1 | CSVDLTRTSTLKTQYF | TGCAGCGTTGACTTAACCAGGACTAGCACGTTGAAGACCCAGTACTTC